The clone carrying this T cell receptor (beta chain) was seen just once. What it binds is not known. This sample stems from a study of cytomegalovirus exposure and HLA in healthy donors. Study-level background: Genetic ancestry analysis placed about 84% of the 398 donors that were genotyped in the Caucasian-associated cluster. General observations from the study: CMV antigen specificity was confirmed in vitro for a few CMV-associated chains. Per published reports, the classifier diagnosed cytomegalovirus status with high specificity and sensitivity. Later, an analysis showed that TCR beta chains associated with HLA were more clonally expanded than others that were equally common.

The PCR had 60 Vbeta and 13 Jbeta primers. Method: immunoSEQ multiplex PCR; TCRdb's copy keeps in-frame clones and lacks some. The repertoire has more than 120,000 clones, approximately 79% of them found once; the top ten carry roughly 2.9%. Trimming removed 0 bases at V and 5 bases at J, with 13 bases between. The CDR3 consists of 15 residues. Per the germline V gene, CDR1 is LGHNA and CDR2 is YSLEER. The genes are TRBV4-3 and TRBJ1-2, with a possible D match to TRBD1 (5 bases). This clonotype was sampled from a woman aged 25 to 39 in good health and CMV-seronegative. Specimen: PBMCs. The DNA of the CDR3 is TGCGCCAGCAGCCAAGAGGTGACAGAGGAATATGGCTACACCTTC. Amino acid sequence: CASSQEVTEEYGYTF.